The present T cell receptor beta chain was sequenced within a study of blood T cell repertoires in COVID-19. Original handling: Estimated nucleated cell counts came from reference gene primer amplification. Produced via immunoSEQ multiplex PCR; TCRdb's table is partial and in-frame only. V and J calls and clone size are given by that table; D and trimming were obtained from the DNA. Among 100,000 to 110,000 clones, roughly 90% were seen once, and the ten largest hold approximately 2.2%. The TCR comes from a man aged 45-65 years with active COVID-19. Source material: peripheral blood.

CDR3: CASSLGASAQSSYEQYF. The CDR3 region has the DNA TGTGCCAGCAGCTTAGGGGCTAGCGCCCAGAGCTCCTACGAGCAGTACTTC. The chain carries TRBV3-1 (or the pseudogene TRBV3-2) and TRBJ2-7; D possibly corresponds to TRBD2 (6 bases). Germline assignment: CDR1 LGHDT and CDR2 YNNKEL (reference sequence). This CDR3 is built from 17 residues. Trimming pared 5 bases from V and 0 bases from J, leaving 20 bases between.